Listed here are 15 T cell receptor beta chains from one sample, sequenced in a study of cytomegalovirus exposure and HLA in healthy donors. It was with 60 Vbeta and 13 Jbeta primers that the PCR ran. The protocol was immunoSEQ multiplex PCR, while the TCRdb copy is restricted to in-frame clones and leaves out a portion. The data contain about 140,000 clones, almost 85% of them singletons. The sequencing input was PBMCs. The receptors shown here come from a young man in good health and CMV-seropositive.

V and J are TRBV14 and TRBJ2-1; 9 bases align to TRBD1. This CDR3 spans 16 amino acids. Trimming at V came to 8 bases and at J to 8 bases, leaving 16 bases not matched to a gene. Germline CDR1 and CDR2: SGHDN and FVKESK. CDR3 bases: TGTGCCAGCGGAAGAAGGCCGGGACAGGGAAGGCATGAGCAGTTCTTC. This codes for CASGRRPGQGRHEQFF.

The chain carries TRBV7-6 and TRBJ2-3, with D possibly matching TRBD2 (6 bases). Germline V gene lookup returns CDR1 SGHVS and CDR2 FNYEAQ. V dropped 3 bases and J dropped 4 bases, with 14 bases sitting between them. CDR3 length equals 15 residues. The CDR3 loop reads CASSFLREAADTQYF. The CDR3 bases are TGTGCCAGCAGCTTCTTAAGGGAGGCTGCAGATACGCAGTATTTT.

This chain connects TRBV13 to TRBJ2-7; TRBD1 is a possible D gene (8 bases). CDR3 length: 14 amino acids. Germline lookup yields CDR1 PRHDT and CDR2 FYEKMQ (reference sequence). Trimming pared 4 bases from V and 2 bases from J, leaving 12 bases between. The CDR3 nucleotides read TGTGCCAGCAGCTGGGGGGGACAGGCCTACGAGCAGTACTTC. This gives the protein CASSWGGQAYEQYF. The complete variable domain, with remaining parts taken from reference TRBV13 and TRBJ2-7, reads AAGVIQSPRHLIKEKRETATLKCYPIPRHDTVYWYQQGPGQDPQFLISFYEKMQSDKGSIPDRFSAQQFSDYHSELNMSSLELGDSALYFCASSWGGQAYEQYFGPGTRLTVT.

The rearrangement links TRBV11-3 to TRBJ2-3; D possibly corresponds to TRBD1 (5 bases). Trimming removed 3 bases from V and 3 bases from J, with 13 bases in between. Germline CDR1 SGHNT, CDR2 YENEEA. This CDR3 is built from 15 residues. The DNA for the CDR3 is TGTGCCAGCAGCTTGGGTCAGGGTCTGACAGATACGCAGTATTTT. This translates into CASSLGQGLTDTQYF.

As DNA, the CDR3 is TGTGCCAGCAGCCCGACAGCGAACACCGGGGAGCTGTTTTTT. Translation gives CASSPTANTGELFF. V is TRBV28 and J is TRBJ2-2; a possible D gene is TRBD1 (5 bases). The V end was cut by 6 bases, the J end by 0 bases, with 8 bases between. Germline-derived CDR1 and CDR2 are MDHEN and SYDVKM. CDR3 length: 14 amino acids.

The gene calls are TRBV6-5 and TRBJ2-1, with 8 bases fitting TRBD2. V shed 5 bases, J shed 2 bases, and the junction held 5 bases outside the gene matches. This CDR3 contains 15 residues. CDR1 and CDR2 (germline): MNHEY, SVGAGI. The chain's CDR3 is CASSRAGAPYNEQFF. In DNA form, the CDR3 reads TGTGCCAGCAGTAGAGCGGGGGCCCCCTACAATGAGCAGTTCTTC.

V gene TRBV13 combines with J gene TRBJ1-6, with D perhaps TRBD1 (5 bases). The V end was cut by 3 bases, the J end by 1 base, with 19 bases between. Looked up from germline, CDR1 is PRHDT and CDR2 is FYEKMQ (reference sequence). The CDR3 has 19 amino acids. For the CDR3, the DNA is TGTGCCAGCAGCTTCTCCCAGGGAATTGGGCTTTCCTATAATTCACCCCTCCACTTT. Protein sequence: CASSFSQGIGLSYNSPLHF.

This chain links TRBV10-1 with TRBJ2-1, with D possibly matching TRBD1 (6 bases). The CDR3 is made up of 13 amino acids. Germline values: CDR1 WNHNN, CDR2 SYGVQD (reference sequence). Deletions cut 0 bases from V and 12 bases from J, with 12 bases between. In DNA, the CDR3 is TGCGCCAGCAGTGAGTCAGGGGGAGTTAGGCAGTTCTTC. It yields the protein CASSESGGVRQFF.

This clone was seen only a few times. J is TRBJ1-6 and V is TRBV19; TRBD1 aligns across 7 bases. CDR1 is LNHDA, CDR2 SQIVND, per germline (reference sequence). V lost 5 bases and J lost 8; bases outside the gene matches: 6. The CDR3 length is 14 residues. In nucleotides, the CDR3 is TGTGCCAGTAGTCTTGAAGGGGGCTATTCACCCCTCCACTTT. This encodes CASSLEGGYSPLHF.

The rearrangement joins TRBV11-3 to TRBJ2-5, with 15 bases lining up with TRBD2. V shed 8 bases and J 5 bases; nucleotides not matched to a gene: 6. CDR3 length equals 15 residues. Germline lookup yields CDR1 SGHNT and CDR2 YENEEA. The CDR3 loop reads CASLGLAGGYETQYF. The CDR3 nucleotides are TGTGCCAGCCTCGGACTAGCGGGGGGGTATGAGACCCAGTACTTC.

This chain joins TRBV4-2 and TRBJ1-5; 10 bases map to TRBD1. Looked up from germline, CDR1 is LGHNA and CDR2 is YNFKEQ. The CDR3 sequence is 16 residues long. With V trimmed by 2 bases and J by 5 bases, 6 bases remained unmatched. CDR3 protein: CASSQRDRGWDQPQHF. The CDR3 DNA is TGTGCCAGCAGCCAAAGGGACAGGGGATGGGATCAGCCCCAGCATTTT.

V and J are TRBV6-1 and TRBJ2-5; 8 positions match TRBD2. Germline assignment: CDR1 MNHNS and CDR2 SASEGT. The CDR3 runs 20 residues. Unmatched junction bases numbered 18, after V lost 2 bases and J lost 1 base. The CDR3 loop is CASSERVGAGGGGPQETQYF. The CDR3 nucleotides read TGTGCCAGCAGTGAACGGGTCGGGGCGGGGGGAGGTGGTCCCCAAGAGACCCAGTACTTC.

This chain links TRBV6-6 with TRBJ2-3; 10 bases agree with TRBD2. The V gene end was trimmed by 6 bases and the J gene end by 4 bases; junction bases not matched to a gene: 7. The CDR3 runs to 15 residues. Germline V lookup: CDR1 MNHNY, CDR2 SVGAGI (reference sequence). CDR3 protein: CASRDQSGRADTQYF. CDR3 coding DNA: TGTGCCAGCAGAGATCAAAGCGGGAGGGCAGATACGCAGTATTTT.

CDR3 region: CASSPLTGIYEQYF. In DNA, the CDR3 is TGTGCCAGCAGCCCATTGACAGGGATCTACGAGCAGTACTTC. The V call is TRBV5-6, the J call TRBJ2-7; 7 nucleotides line up with TRBD1. This CDR3 has 14 amino acids. The V gene end was trimmed by 4 bases and the J gene end by 3 bases; junction bases not matched to a gene: 7. Germline V lookup: CDR1 SGHDT, CDR2 YYEEEE.

The V call is TRBV6-1, the J call TRBJ1-6; TRBD1 agrees at 9 bases. Trimming cost V 2 bases and J 6 bases; bases outside gene matches: 2. CDR1 is MNHNS and CDR2 is SASEGT in the germline V gene. The CDR3 runs to 15 residues. The CDR3 loop reads CASSERTGVNSPLHF. The CDR3 DNA reads as TGTGCCAGCAGTGAAAGGACAGGGGTTAATTCACCCCTCCACTTT.